The 4 T cell receptor beta chains given below trace back to one sample, sequenced in a study of T cell changes during pregnancy in multiple sclerosis. Assay: immunoSEQ multiplex PCR; the TCRdb copy retains only in-frame clones and omits some. The data contain approximately 44,000 clones, about 93% of them seen just once; the ten biggest clones take up 0.7%. This material consisted of CD4+ T cells from peripheral blood mononuclear cells, taken before pregnancy. The source is a female donor with multiple sclerosis, enrolled in a pregnancy study.

The chain links TRBV5-1 to TRBJ1-1; the D gene is possibly TRBD1 (5 bases). CDR3 size: 14 residues. Germline values: CDR1 SGHRS, CDR2 YFSETQ. V was shortened by 4 bases and J by 5 bases, with 15 bases between the two germline ends. The CDR3 here is CASSQEQGRTEAFF. The CDR3 nucleotides read TGCGCCAGCAGCCAGGAGCAGGGCAGGACTGAAGCTTTCTTT.

The V gene is TRBV4-3, the J gene TRBJ2-6, with 7 bases matching TRBD1. CDR3 length equals 15 residues. Germline V gives CDR1 LGHNA, CDR2 YSLEER. With V trimmed by 4 bases and J by 7 bases, 7 bases remained unmatched. CDR3 DNA: TGCGCCAGCAGCCCCTCGACAGGGAATGCCAACGTCCTGACTTTC. This sequence encodes CASSPSTGNANVLTF.

V gene TRBV28 combines with J gene TRBJ1-4, with D unclear. Germline assignment: CDR1 MDHEN and CDR2 SYDVKM. The CDR3 covers 14 residues. V was shortened by 4 bases and J by 11 bases, with 17 bases between the two germline ends. CDR3 in amino acids: CASSSPWLTNKLFF. In DNA form, the CDR3 reads TGTGCCAGCAGTTCCCCGTGGCTGACTAACAAACTGTTTTTT.

CDR3 amino acids: CASSLDGLQGEKDGYTF. The CDR3 nucleotides read TGTGCCAGCAGCTTGGACGGGCTACAGGGAGAGAAGGATGGCTACACCTTC. The chain is built from TRBV11-2 and TRBJ1-2; D perhaps matches TRBD1 (6 bases). Germline CDR1 and CDR2: SGHAT and FQNNGV. Trimming took 3 bases from V and 6 from J, leaving 23 bases between them. CDR3 size: 17 residues.